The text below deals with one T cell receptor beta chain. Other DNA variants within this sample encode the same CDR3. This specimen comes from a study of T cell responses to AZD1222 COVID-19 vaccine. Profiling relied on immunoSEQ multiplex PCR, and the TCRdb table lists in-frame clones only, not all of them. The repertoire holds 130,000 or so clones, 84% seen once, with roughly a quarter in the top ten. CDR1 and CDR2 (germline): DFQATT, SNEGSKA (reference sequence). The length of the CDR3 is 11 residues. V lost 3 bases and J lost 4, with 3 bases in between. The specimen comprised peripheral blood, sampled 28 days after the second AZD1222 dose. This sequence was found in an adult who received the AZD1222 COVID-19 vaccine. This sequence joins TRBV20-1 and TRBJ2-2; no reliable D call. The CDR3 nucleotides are TGCAGTGCTAGCGGCACCGGGGAGCTGTTTTTT. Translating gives CSASGTGELFF.